Listed here are 2 T cell receptor beta chains from one sample, sequenced in a study of CD8 T cells in Susac syndrome. The RNA, roughly 0.45 to 1 ug, was put through reverse transcription using random hexamers. TCRdb re-analysed the immunoSEQ multiplex PCR reads in MiXCR, keeping a single row per CDR3 protein. The sample has about 130,000 distinct CDR3 sequences; around 91% are singletons. Source material: CD8+ T cells from PBMCs. The source of these receptors is a human donor with multiple sclerosis.

The chain links TRBV7-9 to TRBJ2-5; 11 bases agree with TRBD2. The trim removed 8 bases at V and 2 bases at J, leaving 10 bases unmatched. Germline V gene sequence: CDR1 SEHNR, CDR2 FQNEAQ (reference sequence). This CDR3 is 16 amino acids long. CDR3 sequence: CASAGTSGSLQETQYF. Here the CDR3 DNA reads TGTGCCAGCGCAGGAACTAGCGGGAGCTTACAAGAGACCCAGTACTTC.

This clonotype was observed once. This chain connects TRBV25-1 to TRBJ2-7; possibly TRBD1 for D (6 bases). The length of the CDR3 is 15 residues. Germline V gene data show CDR1 as MGHDK and CDR2 as SYGVNS. V lost 3 bases, J lost 5 bases, and 17 bases lay in between. CDR3 DNA sequence: TGTGCCAGCAGTGACGGGACATCATACGGCCACGAGCAGTACTTC. Its translation: CASSDGTSYGHEQYF.